The text below deals with one T cell receptor beta chain. V was trimmed by 4 bases and J by 6 bases, leaving 15 bases between them. Looked up from germline, CDR1 is SEHNR and CDR2 is FQNEAQ (reference sequence). This CDR3 has 14 amino acids. This entry belongs to a study of cytomegalovirus exposure and HLA in healthy donors. Assay used: immunoSEQ multiplex PCR; TCRdb lists only in-frame clones, some missing. The sample carries around 250,000 clones, 90% recorded once. The receptor's source is a woman under 30 in good health and CMV-seronegative. The chain links TRBV7-9 to TRBJ1-2; D is perhaps TRBD1 (6 bases). The source material was PBMCs. The CDR3 reads CASSSKSAGDGYTF. The CDR3 nucleotides read TGTGCCAGCAGCTCCAAATCTGCAGGGGATGGCTACACCTTC.